One T cell receptor beta chain is described in this entry. Antigen: not known. The data originate from a study of identical twins. Points from the study as a whole: Model-predicted out-of-frame TCR alpha sharing fell below observed values in monozygotic twins.

V was cut by 9 bases and J by 4 bases, with 16 bases left in between. CDR3 length: 14 residues. TCRdb reanalysed the 5' RACE reads using MiXCR and keeps one entry per CDR3 protein. The data show about 470,000 distinct CDR3 sequences, approximately 24% seen once. These data were likewise used in another study, on T cells expressing NK-cell markers.

The sequence came from a woman younger than 30 in good health. Sequenced material: CD4+ T cells sorted from blood. The chain recombines TRBV12-3 or TRBV12-4 with TRBJ1-5; weak D call: TRBD1 (5 bases). CDR3 coding DNA: TGTGCCAGTACAGGAGGCAGCCCGAATCAGCCCCAGCATTTT. It translates to CASTGGSPNQPQHF.